Listed here are 21 T cell receptor beta chains from one sample, sequenced in a study of T cells in Graves' hyperthyroidism and ophthalmopathy. Amplified TCR beta CDR3 regions came from RNA transcripts. The primer set for the first-round RT-PCR of the TCR CDR3 was HTBI. MiXCR, applied by TCRdb to the multiplex PCR reads, yields one record per CDR3 protein. This table holds fewer than 250,000 distinct CDR3 sequences, over 20% found once. Sample: blood. The receptors stem from a woman between 35 and 50 years old with Graves' ophthalmopathy.

This clonotype came up many times. The chain uses TRBV13 and TRBJ1-2, with no clear D. V was pared by 0 bases and J by 1 base, with 9 bases between. The CDR3 has 15 amino acids. Germline V gene lookup returns CDR1 PRHDT and CDR2 FYEKMQ (reference sequence). The CDR3 coding sequence is TGTGCCAGCAGCTTAGGCGACCGACTTAACTATGGCTACACCTTC. It codes for CASSLGDRLNYGYTF.

V and J are TRBV7-2 and TRBJ2-5; TRBD2 agrees at 13 bases. V trimming: 5 bases; J trimming: 4 bases; junction bases outside the gene matches: 7. The CDR3 is 16 amino acids. Per the germline V gene, CDR1 is SGHTA and CDR2 is FQGNSA. CDR3 sequence (DNA): TGTGCCAGCAGCCCAACGACTAGCGGGGGGAGAGAGACCCAGTACTTC. This gives the protein CASSPTTSGGRETQYF. The full variable domain, with the rest looked up from reference TRBV7-2 and TRBJ2-5, is GAGVSQSPSNKVTEKGKDVELRCDPISGHTALYWYRQSLGQGLEFLIYFQGNSAPDKSGLPSDRFSAERTGGSVSTLTIQRTQQEDSAVYLCASSPTTSGGRETQYFGPGTRLLVL.

This clonotype was seen repeatedly, ten times or more. The J gene is TRBJ1-5, the V gene TRBV27; D not certain. Between the trimmed V and J ends, which lost 1 base and 1 base, there was a span of 2 bases. The length of the CDR3 is 13 residues. The germline gives CDR1 MNHEY, CDR2 SMNVEV (reference sequence). CDR3 nucleotide sequence: TGTGCCAGCAGTTTATGGAGCAATCAGCCCCAGCATTTT. This sequence encodes CASSLWSNQPQHF.

This clonotype has ten or more counts. J is TRBJ1-5 and V is TRBV7-2; TRBD1 matches at 7 bases. The V gene end was trimmed by 1 base and the J gene end by 7 bases; junction bases not matched to a gene: 1. The CDR3 is made up of 13 amino acids. CDR1 and CDR2 from the germline V gene are SGHTA and FQGNSA. CDR3 coding DNA: TGTGCCAGCAGCTTAGACAGGGGACAGCCCCAGCATTTT. It codes for CASSLDRGQPQHF.

The sample holds many counts of this clonotype. The chain has TRBV5-1 and TRBJ2-2; a weak D match, TRBD2 (6 bases). V gave up 4 bases and J gave up 6 bases, with 19 bases separating them. Germline V CDR1 and CDR2: SGHRS, YFSETQ. This CDR3 is built from 16 residues. CDR3 sequence: CASSLNTSPGAGELFF. The CDR3, as DNA: TGCGCCAGCAGCCTCAATACTAGCCCCGGGGCCGGGGAGCTGTTTTTT.

This clonotype was detected ten times or more. CDR3 nucleotide sequence: TGTGCCAGCAGTCCCGGGAGACAGTACTACACTGAAGCTTTCTTT. Translating gives CASSPGRQYYTEAFF. The chain recombines TRBV6-1 with TRBJ1-1; weak D call: TRBD1 (5 bases). The CDR3 consists of 15 residues. Germline loops: CDR1 MNHNS, CDR2 SASEGT. Trimming cost V 5 bases and J 3 bases, with 16 bases left between them.

There are many counts of this clonotype. V usage is TRBV19 and J usage is TRBJ1-5, with 8 positions matching TRBD1. Trimming took 5 bases from V and 7 from J; bases not matched to a gene: 10. Looked up from germline, CDR1 is LNHDA and CDR2 is SQIVND (reference sequence). This CDR3 is built from 15 residues. CDR3 coding DNA: TGTGCCAGTAGTCACTCAGGGGGCGGCCTACAGCCCCAGCATTTT. Residues: CASSHSGGGLQPQHF.

A few counts support this clonotype. The chain is built from TRBV20-1 and TRBJ1-5; no reliable D call. V shed 0 bases and J shed 3 bases, with 9 bases lying between them. Germline values: CDR1 DFQATT, CDR2 SNEGSKA (reference sequence). The CDR3 is made up of 14 amino acids. CDR3 in amino acids: CSARDMAYNQPQHF. For the CDR3, the DNA is TGCAGTGCTAGAGATATGGCCTACAATCAGCCCCAGCATTTT.

This clonotype came up many times. V is TRBV5-5 and J is TRBJ2-2; D is undetermined. Germline assignment: CDR1 SGHKS and CDR2 YYEKEE (reference sequence). V lost 4 bases and J lost 3, with 13 bases in between. The CDR3 consists of 15 residues. CDR3 residues: CASSQPDTHTGELFF. In DNA, the CDR3 is TGTGCCAGCAGCCAACCTGACACTCACACCGGGGAGCTGTTTTTT.

The chain uses TRBV27 and TRBJ1-2; the D gene is possibly TRBD1 (5 bases). Germline CDR1 and CDR2: MNHEY and SMNVEV (reference sequence). CDR3 length: 14 residues. With 5 bases removed from V and 4 bases from J, the gap between germline ends came to 14 bases. CDR3 region: CASSPGIGFYGYTF. The CDR3 region has the DNA TGTGCCAGCAGTCCAGGGATAGGATTCTATGGCTACACCTTC.

This clonotype was found a few times. The chain employs TRBV3-1 and TRBJ2-3; TRBD2 aligns across 7 bases. The germline V gene encodes CDR1 LGHDT and CDR2 YNNKEL (reference sequence). J was trimmed by 1 base and V by 2 bases; bases with no gene match: 3. The CDR3 length is 15 residues. The CDR3 region has the DNA TGTGCCAGCAGCCAACGGAGCGGGGGCACAGATACGCAGTATTTT. Protein product: CASSQRSGGTDTQYF.

This clonotype was seen at least ten times. This rearrangement joins TRBV5-1 to TRBJ2-2, with TRBD1 matching 7 bases. This CDR3 contains 16 residues. Unmatched junction bases numbered 11, after V lost 5 bases and J lost 4 bases. Germline values: CDR1 SGHRS, CDR2 YFSETQ. CDR3 region: CASSRRQGSSTGELFF. The CDR3, as DNA: TGCGCCAGCAGTCGGCGACAGGGTAGTAGCACCGGGGAGCTGTTTTTT.

With respect to this clonotype: This likely comes from a read error, as the CDR3 has no conserved phenylalanine or tryptophan at its end. The chain employs TRBV29-1 and TRBJ2-1; D ambiguous. Germline V gene lookup returns CDR1 SQVTM and CDR2 ANQGSEA. The CDR3 covers 10 residues. V was trimmed by 7 bases and J by 5 bases, leaving 6 bases between them. The CDR3 region is CSGSDNEQFL. DNA of the CDR3: TGCAGCGGCAGTGACAATGAGCAGTTCTTA.

This clonotype was observed many times. The V gene is TRBV29-1, the J gene TRBJ2-5; unclear D gene. The CDR3 has 12 amino acids. Germline V gene data show CDR1 as SQVTM and CDR2 as ANQGSEA. Trimming took 4 bases from V and 2 from J, leaving 8 bases between them. CDR3: CSVVGWQETQYF. CDR3 coding DNA: TGCAGCGTTGTCGGGTGGCAAGAGACCCAGTACTTC. The full variable domain, rest sourced from reference TRBV29-1 and TRBJ2-5, is SAVISQKPSRDICQRGTSLTIQCQVDSQVTMMFWYRQQPGQSLTLIATANQGSEATYESGFVIDKFPISRPNLTFSTLTVSNMSPEDSSIYLCSVVGWQETQYFGPGTRLLVL.

This clonotype has a count of ten or more. The V gene is TRBV6-1, the J gene TRBJ2-7; D is perhaps TRBD1 (6 bases). Trimming pared 5 bases from V and 0 bases from J, leaving 14 bases between. Per germline, CDR1 MNHNS and CDR2 SASEGT. The CDR3 has 15 amino acids. Here the CDR3 DNA reads TGTGCCAGCAGTACCCGGACAGAAGCCTCCTACGAGCAGTACTTC. As protein: CASSTRTEASYEQYF.

Ten or more counts support this clonotype. The chain carries TRBV7-2 and TRBJ1-5; D gene uncertain. V lost 5 bases and J lost 3, with 11 bases in between. The CDR3 is made up of 14 amino acids. Germline CDR1 is SGHTA and CDR2 is FQGNSA. In nucleotides, the CDR3 is TGTGCCAGCAGCCTCCACCCGGTCAATCAGCCCCAGCATTTT. This encodes CASSLHPVNQPQHF. Based on the CDR3 plus reference TRBV7-2 and TRBJ1-5, the full variable domain is GAGVSQSPSNKVTEKGKDVELRCDPISGHTALYWYRQSLGQGLEFLIYFQGNSAPDKSGLPSDRFSAERTGGSVSTLTIQRTQQEDSAVYLCASSLHPVNQPQHFGDGTRLSIL.

There are many counts of this clonotype. This rearrangement joins TRBV6-1 to TRBJ2-5, with TRBD1 as a possible D gene (6 bases). V lost 4 bases, J lost 5 bases, and 11 bases lay in between. The CDR3 runs 13 residues. Germline CDR1 MNHNS, CDR2 SASEGT. The CDR3 protein is CASSVTGYETQYF. The DNA for the CDR3 is TGTGCCAGCAGTGTTACAGGGTACGAGACCCAGTACTTC.

This clonotype was recorded at least ten times. This chain links TRBV13 with TRBJ2-5, with 10 bases identical to TRBD2. Trimming removed 5 bases from V and 3 bases from J; junction bases left unmatched: 12. The CDR3 has 17 residues. CDR1 is PRHDT, CDR2 FYEKMQ, per germline (reference sequence). CDR3 region: CASSPALRTSGEETQYF. DNA of the CDR3: TGTGCCAGCAGCCCCGCCCTCCGGACTAGCGGCGAAGAGACCCAGTACTTC.

This clonotype was counted ten times or more. The CDR3 region has the DNA TGTGCCAGCAGCCACCGACAGGGGGTGGACATTCAGTACTTC. Protein product: CASSHRQGVDIQYF. The J gene is TRBJ2-4, the V gene TRBV3-1; 9 positions match TRBD1. Germline CDR1 and CDR2: LGHDT and YNNKEL (reference sequence). The length of the CDR3 is 14 residues. V was clipped by 3 bases and J by 8 bases; unmatched bases: 5. The full variable domain, with the rest looked up from reference TRBV3-1 and TRBJ2-4, is DTAVSQTPKYLVTQMGNDKSIKCEQNLGHDTMYWYKQDSKKFLKIMFSYNNKELIINETVPNRFSPKSPDKAHLNLHINSLELGDSAVYFCASSHRQGVDIQYFGAGTRLSVL.

This clonotype has only a few counts. This chain links TRBV7-9 with TRBJ1-1; no reliable D call. CDR1 SEHNR and CDR2 FQNEAQ come from the germline V gene (reference sequence). The CDR3 has 15 amino acids. The V and J ends lost 2 bases and 3 bases respectively, with 13 bases between them. The chain's CDR3 is CASSLHPGIYTEAFF. DNA for the CDR3: TGTGCCAGCAGCTTACATCCCGGGATTTACACTGAAGCTTTCTTT.

The J gene is TRBJ2-2, the V gene TRBV18; TRBD2 matches 8 bases. Germline assignment: CDR1 KGHSH and CDR2 LQKENI. V shed 1 base, J shed 5 bases, and the junction held 9 bases outside the gene matches. This CDR3 contains 17 residues. DNA of the CDR3: TGTGCCAGCTCACCACGTTATAGCGGGAAGGAGACCGGGGAGCTGTTTTTT. It encodes CASSPRYSGKETGELFF.